The clone carrying this T cell receptor (beta chain) was recorded at least ten times. Its target is not known. The data were obtained in a study of shared clonotypes between healthy human individuals. At the level of the study: Donors had three CD4 naive, three CD4 memory, two CD8 naive and one CD8 memory plate apiece.

Findings and caveats of the study: Memory subsets generally showed smaller estimated richness than naive subsets did. Four donors shared 4.5% to 6.5% of their naive CD4 clonotypes.

Trimming took 3 bases from V and 1 from J, leaving 9 bases between them. Per the germline V gene, CDR1 is SGHRS and CDR2 is YFSETQ. The CDR3 extends over 14 amino acids. Measured with immunoSEQ multiplex PCR; TCRdb has only the in-frame clones, and not every one. Among roughly 680,000 clones, over 60% were seen once, and the ten largest hold roughly 1.8%. The V gene is TRBV5-1, the J gene TRBJ2-3; D is uncertain. The sample was memory CD4+ T cells sorted from blood. This sample's subset: CD45RA-negative fraction. The TCR was taken from a woman aged 25 to 39 in good health. CDR3 residues: CASSSHPGTDTQYF. In DNA form, the CDR3 reads TGCGCCAGCAGCTCCCATCCGGGCACAGATACGCAGTATTTT.